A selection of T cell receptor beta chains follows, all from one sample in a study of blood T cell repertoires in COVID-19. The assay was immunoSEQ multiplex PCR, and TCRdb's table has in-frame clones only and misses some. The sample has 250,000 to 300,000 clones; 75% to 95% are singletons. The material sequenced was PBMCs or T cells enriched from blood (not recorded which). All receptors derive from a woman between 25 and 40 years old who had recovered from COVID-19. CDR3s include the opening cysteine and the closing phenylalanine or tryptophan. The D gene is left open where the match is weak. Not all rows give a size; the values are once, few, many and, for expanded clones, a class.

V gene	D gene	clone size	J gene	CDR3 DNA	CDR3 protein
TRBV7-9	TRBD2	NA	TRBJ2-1	TGTGCCAGCCCTACGGGTAGCGGGAGCGTAAATGAGCAGTTCTTC	CASPTGSGSVNEQFF
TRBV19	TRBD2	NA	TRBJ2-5	TGTGCCAGTAGTATAGCACTAGCGGGAGGGGAGACCCAGTACTTC	CASSIALAGGETQYF
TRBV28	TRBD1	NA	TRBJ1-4	TGTGCCAGCAGTTTCCAGGGGGCTGCTAATGAAAAACTGTTTTTT	CASSFQGAANEKLFF
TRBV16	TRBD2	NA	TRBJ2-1	TGTGCCAGCACCCCGGGACTAGCGGTCAAGGATGAGCAGTTCTTC	CASTPGLAVKDEQFF
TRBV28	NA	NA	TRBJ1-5	TGTGCCAGCATCCCAGCGGGGGCTGGGCAGCCCCAGCATTTT	CASIPAGAGQPQHF
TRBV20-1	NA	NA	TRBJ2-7	TGCAGTGCTAGTCGGGTCCTCGAAGGCGAGCAGTACTTC	CSASRVLEGEQYF
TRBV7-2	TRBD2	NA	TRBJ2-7	TGTGCCAGCAGCGTAGCGGGAGGGTCCTACGAGCAGTACTTC	CASSVAGGSYEQYF
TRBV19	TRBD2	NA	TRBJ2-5	TGTGCCAGTAGTATAGTAGCGGGAGAGTGGGAGACCCAGTACTTC	CASSIVAGEWETQYF
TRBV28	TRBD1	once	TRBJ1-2	TGTGCCAGCAGTTTTGGAACAGGGGATGGCTACACCTTC	CASSFGTGDGYTF
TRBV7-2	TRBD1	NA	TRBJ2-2	TGTGCCAGCAGCCTCGGACAGGGGCAAGCACCGCGCGGGGAGCTGTTTTTT	CASSLGQGQAPRGELFF
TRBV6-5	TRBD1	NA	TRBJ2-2	TGTGCCAGCAGTTACGTCCACAGGGGGGCCGGGGAGCTGTTTTTT	CASSYVHRGAGELFF
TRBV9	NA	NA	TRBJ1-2	TGTGCCAGCAGCTCAAATTATGGCTACACCTTC	CASSSNYGYTF
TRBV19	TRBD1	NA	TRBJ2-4	TGTGCCAGTAGTCCTCGACAGGGGAAAAACATTCAGTACTTC	CASSPRQGKNIQYF
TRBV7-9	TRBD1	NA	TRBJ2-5	TGTGCCAGCAGCCTGGGACAGGGGAGCGAGACCCAGTACTTC	CASSLGQGSETQYF
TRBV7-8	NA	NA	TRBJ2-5	TGTGCCAGCAGCCGCCGATCCGGGAGTGAGACCCAGTACTTC	CASSRRSGSETQYF
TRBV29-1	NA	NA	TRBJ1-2	TGCAGCGTTGACAGTCTTAACTATGGCTACACCTTC	CSVDSLNYGYTF
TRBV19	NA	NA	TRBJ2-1	TGTGCCAGTAGTTCCATTCGGGACGTCGGAGGGGATGAGCAGTTCTTC	CASSSIRDVGGDEQFF
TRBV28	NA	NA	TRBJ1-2	TGTGCCAGCACCTTATTTACCACTGGGGGGGGAGGCTATGGCTACACCTTC	CASTLFTTGGGGYGYTF
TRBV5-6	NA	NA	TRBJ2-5	TGTGCCAGCAGCTTCCTCCGACTAGAAAAAGAGACCCAGTACTTC	CASSFLRLEKETQYF
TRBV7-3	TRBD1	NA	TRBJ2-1	TGTGCCAGCAGCAACCGGGACAGGCTTCACAATGAGCAGTTCTTC	CASSNRDRLHNEQFF
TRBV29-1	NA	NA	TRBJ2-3	TGCAGCGTTTTGACAGTCACAGATACGCAGTATTTT	CSVLTVTDTQYF
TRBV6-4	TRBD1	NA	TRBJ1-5	TGTGCCAGCAGTGACTCTCGGGACAGTCTACCGAGAAAATATAGCAATCAGCCCCAGCATTTT	CASSDSRDSLPRKYSNQPQHF
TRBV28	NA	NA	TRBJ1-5	TGTGCCAGCAGTTTAGAGGGTATCCATCAGCCCCAGCATTTT	CASSLEGIHQPQHF
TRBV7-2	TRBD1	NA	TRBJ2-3	TGTGCCAGCAGCGTGGGACAGGGTAGCACAGATACGCAGTATTTT	CASSVGQGSTDTQYF
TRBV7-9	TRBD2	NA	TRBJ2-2	TGTGCCAGCCGGGGGACTAGCGGAAACACCGGGGAGCTGTTTTTT	CASRGTSGNTGELFF
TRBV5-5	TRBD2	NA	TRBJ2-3	TGTGCCAGCAGCCAGCTAGCGGGAGGTAGGGATACGCAGTATTTT	CASSQLAGGRDTQYF
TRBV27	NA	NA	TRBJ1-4	TGTGCCAGCAGTTCAATAGGAGGGCCGAAACTGTTTTTT	CASSSIGGPKLFF
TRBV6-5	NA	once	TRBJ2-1	TGTGCCAGCAGTTACGGGGGCGGAAACAATGAGCAGTTCTTC	CASSYGGGNNEQFF
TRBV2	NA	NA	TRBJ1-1	TGTGCCAGCACTAGATTGGGAGTTTTCTTT	CASTRLGVFF
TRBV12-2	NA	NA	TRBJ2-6	TGTGCAAGTCGCTTAGAGTTTAGTCTAGCGGAGATCTCTGGGGCCAACGTCCTGACTTTC	CASRLEFSLAEISGANVLTF
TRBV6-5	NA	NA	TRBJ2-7	TGTGCCAGCAGTTATCGGTCAGGTGTCCGCTCCTACGAGCAGTACTTC	CASSYRSGVRSYEQYF
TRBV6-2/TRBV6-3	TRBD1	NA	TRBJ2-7	TGTGCCAGCAGTTACTCCGGGACAGGGGTAGGCGAGCAGTACTTC	CASSYSGTGVGEQYF
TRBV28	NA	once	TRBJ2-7	TGTGCCAGCAGTCTGACTACCTACGAGCAGTACTTC	CASSLTTYEQYF